Following are 10 T cell receptor beta chains from one sample sequenced in a study of blood T cell repertoires in COVID-19. Sequenced by immunoSEQ multiplex PCR; TCRdb stores in-frame clones only, minus some. The table shows fewer than 350,000 clones, with approximately 87% occurring only once. Source material: peripheral blood. Source of these receptors: a woman younger than 45 with COVID-19, enrolled during active disease.

V gene TRBV6-4 combines with J gene TRBJ2-7; 8 nucleotides align to TRBD2. The junction had 17 bases not matched to a gene; V was cut back by 8 bases and J by 2 bases. This CDR3 has 17 amino acids. Per germline, CDR1 MRHNA and CDR2 SNTAGT. CDR3 bases: TGTGCCAGCCCTCTAGCGGGCCCCCCCTCACAGCCCTACGAGCAGTACTTC. The encoded protein is CASPLAGPPSQPYEQYF.

This chain joins TRBV4-1 and TRBJ1-5; 8 bases are a match to TRBD1. The germline V gene has CDR1 MGHRA and CDR2 YSYEKL. This CDR3 spans 15 amino acids. The trim removed 7 bases at V and 7 bases at J, leaving 12 bases unmatched. The CDR3 DNA follows: TGCGCCAGCACTCCGACAGGACAGGGAGGGCAGCCCCAGCATTTT. Translating gives CASTPTGQGGQPQHF.

The rearrangement uses TRBV7-6 and TRBJ1-1; D is undetermined. V was clipped by 6 bases and J by 9 bases, with 17 bases between them. Germline CDR1 SGHVS, CDR2 FNYEAQ. The length of the CDR3 is 13 residues. The CDR3 DNA is TGTGCCAGCAGTTTGACGAGGGAACGTCAAGCTTTCTTT. This translates into CASSLTRERQAFF.

This clone came up a few times. The chain has TRBV2 and TRBJ1-1; possible D gene TRBD1, 5 bases. V dropped 6 bases and J dropped 1 base, with 9 bases sitting between them. The CDR3 has 13 amino acids. Looked up from germline, CDR1 is SNHLY and CDR2 is FYNNEI. CDR3: CASSRAWNTEAFF. CDR3 in DNA: TGTGCCAGCAGCAGGGCCTGGAACACTGAAGCTTTCTTT. Full variable domain (outside the CDR3, taken from reference TRBV2 and TRBJ1-1): EPEVTQTPSHQVTQMGQEVILRCVPISNHLYFYWYRQILGQKVEFLVSFYNNEISEKSEIFDDQFSVERPDGSNFTLKIRSTKLEDSAMYFCASSRAWNTEAFFGQGTRLTVV.

This sequence joins TRBV14 and TRBJ2-5, with TRBD1 matching over 7 bases. V was clipped by 8 bases and J by 6 bases; unmatched bases: 12. CDR1 is SGHDN and CDR2 is FVKESK in the germline V gene. The CDR3 covers 14 residues. CDR3 bases: TGTGCCAGCGGAACAGGGGTGGGTTCAAAGACCCAGTACTTC. Translated: CASGTGVGSKTQYF. Full variable domain (missing parts from reference TRBV14 and TRBJ2-5): EAGVTQFPSHSVIEKGQTVTLRCDPISGHDNLYWYRRVMGKEIKFLLHFVKESKQDESGMPNNRFLAERTGGTYSTLKVQPAELEDSGVYFCASGTGVGSKTQYFGPGTRLLVL.

The rearrangement joins TRBV7-8 to TRBJ2-7; 11 bases line up with TRBD1. The junction had 5 bases not matched to a gene; V was cut back by 4 bases and J by 6 bases. This CDR3 comprises 14 residues. Per the germline V gene, CDR1 is SGHVS and CDR2 is FQNEAQ. In DNA form, the CDR3 reads TGTGCCAGCAGCTCCGGACAGGGGGCTAGCGAGCAGTACTTC. Protein product: CASSSGQGASEQYF.

The rearrangement joins TRBV13 to TRBJ1-2, with 8 bases fitting TRBD1. Germline CDR1 is PRHDT and CDR2 is FYEKMQ (reference sequence). The CDR3 sequence is 17 residues long. V was clipped by 3 bases and J by 2 bases; unmatched bases: 11. The DNA of the CDR3 is TGTGCCAGCAGCTTCCTAAGCCCGGGACAGGAAAACTATGGCTACACCTTC. It translates to CASSFLSPGQENYGYTF.

J is TRBJ1-2 and V is TRBV24-1; 9 nucleotides match TRBD1. This CDR3 comprises 14 residues. J was trimmed by 8 bases and V by 4 bases; bases with no gene match: 7. Looked up from germline, CDR1 is KGHDR and CDR2 is SFDVKD. The CDR3 here is CATSDPGQGIGYTF. The CDR3 DNA follows: TGTGCCACCAGTGACCCCGGACAGGGGATCGGCTACACCTTC.

The V gene is TRBV2, the J gene TRBJ2-3, with D maybe TRBD1 (6 bases). The V and J ends lost 3 bases and 5 bases respectively, with 15 bases between them. CDR3 size: 15 residues. Germline V lookup: CDR1 SNHLY, CDR2 FYNNEI. The DNA of the CDR3 is TGTGCCAGCAGTGACTCCAGGGGAGTGGTAGATACGCAGTATTTT. This sequence encodes CASSDSRGVVDTQYF. The full variable domain, its missing parts supplied by reference TRBV2 and TRBJ2-3, is EPEVTQTPSHQVTQMGQEVILRCVPISNHLYFYWYRQILGQKVEFLVSFYNNEISEKSEIFDDQFSVERPDGSNFTLKIRSTKLEDSAMYFCASSDSRGVVDTQYFGPGTRLTVL.

The chain uses TRBV4-1 and TRBJ2-3, with TRBD2 as a possible D gene (6 bases). The CDR3 runs to 14 residues. Deletions cut 1 base from V and 5 bases from J, with 10 bases between. The V gene's germline CDR1 is MGHRA and CDR2 YSYEKL. CDR3 nucleotide sequence: TGCGCCAGCAGCCAAGTAGGGAGGCAAGATACGCAGTATTTT. Amino acids: CASSQVGRQDTQYF.